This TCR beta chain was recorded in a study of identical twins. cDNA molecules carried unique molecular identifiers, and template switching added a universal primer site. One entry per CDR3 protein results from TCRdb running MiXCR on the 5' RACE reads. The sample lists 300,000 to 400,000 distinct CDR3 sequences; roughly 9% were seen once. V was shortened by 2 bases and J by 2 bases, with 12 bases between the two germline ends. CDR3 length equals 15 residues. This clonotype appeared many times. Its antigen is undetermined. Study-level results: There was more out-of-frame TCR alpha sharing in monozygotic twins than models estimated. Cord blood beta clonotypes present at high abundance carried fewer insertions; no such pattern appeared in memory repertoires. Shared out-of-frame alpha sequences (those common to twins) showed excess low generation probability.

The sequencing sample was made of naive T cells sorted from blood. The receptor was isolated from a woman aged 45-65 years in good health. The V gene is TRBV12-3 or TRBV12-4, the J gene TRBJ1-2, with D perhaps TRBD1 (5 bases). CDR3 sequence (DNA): TGTGCCAGCAGTTTAACCGCGGGGGGGAACTATGGCTACACCTTC. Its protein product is CASSLTAGGNYGYTF.